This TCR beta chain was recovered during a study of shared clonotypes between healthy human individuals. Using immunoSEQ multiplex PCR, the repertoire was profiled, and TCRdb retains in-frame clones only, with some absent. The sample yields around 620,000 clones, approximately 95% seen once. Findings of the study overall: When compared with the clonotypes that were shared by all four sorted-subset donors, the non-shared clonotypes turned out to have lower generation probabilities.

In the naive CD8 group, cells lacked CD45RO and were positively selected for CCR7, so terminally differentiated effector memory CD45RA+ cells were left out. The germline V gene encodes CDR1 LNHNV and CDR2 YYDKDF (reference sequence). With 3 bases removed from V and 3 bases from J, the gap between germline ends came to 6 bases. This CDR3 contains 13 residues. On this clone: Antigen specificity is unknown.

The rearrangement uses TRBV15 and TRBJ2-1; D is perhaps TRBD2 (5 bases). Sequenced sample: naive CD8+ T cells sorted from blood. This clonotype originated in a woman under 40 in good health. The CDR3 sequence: CATSSGVYNEQFF. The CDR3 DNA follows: TGTGCCACCAGCAGCGGGGTCTACAATGAGCAGTTCTTC.